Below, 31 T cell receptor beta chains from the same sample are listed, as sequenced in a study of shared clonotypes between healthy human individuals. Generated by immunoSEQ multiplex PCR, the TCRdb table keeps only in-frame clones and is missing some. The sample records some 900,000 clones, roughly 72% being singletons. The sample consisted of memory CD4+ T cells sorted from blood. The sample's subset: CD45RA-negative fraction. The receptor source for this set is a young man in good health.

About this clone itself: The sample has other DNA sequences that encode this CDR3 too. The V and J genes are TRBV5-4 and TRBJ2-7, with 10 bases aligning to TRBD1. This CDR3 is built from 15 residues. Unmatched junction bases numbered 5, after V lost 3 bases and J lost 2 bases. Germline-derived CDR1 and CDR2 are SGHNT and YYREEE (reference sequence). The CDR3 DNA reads TGTGCCAGCAGCTCCCCGGGACAGGGGACCTACGAGCAGTACTTC. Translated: CASSSPGQGTYEQYF.

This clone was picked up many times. In DNA, the CDR3 is TGTGCCAGCAGCCCCCGGACTAGCGGGAGAACTAATGAGCAGTTCTTC. Residues: CASSPRTSGRTNEQFF. The chain carries TRBV9 and TRBJ2-1; 13 positions agree with TRBD2. The CDR3 consists of 16 residues. Germline lookup yields CDR1 SGDLS and CDR2 YYNGEE. V was clipped by 4 bases and J by 7 bases; unmatched bases: 8.

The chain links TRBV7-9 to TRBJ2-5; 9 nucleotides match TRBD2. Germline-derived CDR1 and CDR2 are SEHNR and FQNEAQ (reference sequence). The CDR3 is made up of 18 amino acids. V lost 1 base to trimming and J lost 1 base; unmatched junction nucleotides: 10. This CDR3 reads CASSLGASGKPFQETQYF. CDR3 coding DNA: TGTGCCAGCAGCTTAGGGGCTAGCGGGAAACCTTTCCAAGAGACCCAGTACTTC.

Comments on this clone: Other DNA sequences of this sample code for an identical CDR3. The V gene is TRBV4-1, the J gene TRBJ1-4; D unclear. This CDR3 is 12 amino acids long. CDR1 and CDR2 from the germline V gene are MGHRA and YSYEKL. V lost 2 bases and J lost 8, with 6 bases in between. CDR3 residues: CASSQILEKLFF. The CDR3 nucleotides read TGCGCCAGCAGCCAAATATTGGAAAAACTGTTTTTT.

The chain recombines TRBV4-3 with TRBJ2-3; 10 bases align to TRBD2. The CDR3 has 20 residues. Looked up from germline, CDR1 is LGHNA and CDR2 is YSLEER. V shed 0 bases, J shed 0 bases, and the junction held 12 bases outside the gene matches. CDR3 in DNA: TGCGCCAGCAGCCAAGACCCTCTGGGACCGACTAGCGGGAGCACAGATACGCAGTATTTT. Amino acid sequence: CASSQDPLGPTSGSTDTQYF.

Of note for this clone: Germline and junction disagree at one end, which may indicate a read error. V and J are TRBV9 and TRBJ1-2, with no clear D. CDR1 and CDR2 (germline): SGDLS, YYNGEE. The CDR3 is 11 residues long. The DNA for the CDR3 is TGTGCCAGCAGCGCGAAAGACGGTGAGATTTTC. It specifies CASSAKDGEIF.

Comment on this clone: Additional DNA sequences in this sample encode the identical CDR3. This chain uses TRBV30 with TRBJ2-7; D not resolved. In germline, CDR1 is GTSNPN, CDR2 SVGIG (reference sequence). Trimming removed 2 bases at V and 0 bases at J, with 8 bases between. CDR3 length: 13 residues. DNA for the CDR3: TGTGCCTGGAGTTGGGGTAGCTCCTACGAGCAGTACTTC. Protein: CAWSWGSSYEQYF.

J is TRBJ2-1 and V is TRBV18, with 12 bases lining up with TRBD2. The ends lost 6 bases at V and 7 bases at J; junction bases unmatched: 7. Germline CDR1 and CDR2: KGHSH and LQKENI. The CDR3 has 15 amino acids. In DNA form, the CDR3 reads TGTGCCAGCTCGAGGACTAGCGGGAATTTTAATGAGCAGTTCTTC. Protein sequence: CASSRTSGNFNEQFF. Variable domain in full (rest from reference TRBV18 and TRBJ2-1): NAGVMQNPRHLVRRRGQEARLRCSPMKGHSHVYWYRQLPEEGLKFMVYLQKENIIDESGMPKERFSAEFPKEGPSILRIQQVVRGDSAAYFCASSRTSGNFNEQFFGPGTRLTVL.

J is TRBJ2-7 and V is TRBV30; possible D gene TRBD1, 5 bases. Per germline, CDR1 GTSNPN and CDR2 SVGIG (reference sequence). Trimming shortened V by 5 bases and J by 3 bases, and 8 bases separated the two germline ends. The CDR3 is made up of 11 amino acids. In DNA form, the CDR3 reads TGTGCCTGGGGACATGTCTACGAGCAGTACTTC. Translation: CAWGHVYEQYF.

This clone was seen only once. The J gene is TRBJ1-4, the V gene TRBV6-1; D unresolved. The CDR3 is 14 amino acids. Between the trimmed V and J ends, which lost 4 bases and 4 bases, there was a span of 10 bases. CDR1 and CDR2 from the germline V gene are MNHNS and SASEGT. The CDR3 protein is CASSVQIFNEKLFF. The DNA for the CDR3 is TGTGCCAGCAGTGTACAGATTTTTAATGAAAAACTGTTTTTT.

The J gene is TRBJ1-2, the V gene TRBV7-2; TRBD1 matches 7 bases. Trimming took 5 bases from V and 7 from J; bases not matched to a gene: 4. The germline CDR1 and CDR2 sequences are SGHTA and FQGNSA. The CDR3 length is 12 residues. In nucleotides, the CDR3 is TGTGCCAGCAGCCCCCGACAGGGTGGCTACACCTTC. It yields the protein CASSPRQGGYTF.

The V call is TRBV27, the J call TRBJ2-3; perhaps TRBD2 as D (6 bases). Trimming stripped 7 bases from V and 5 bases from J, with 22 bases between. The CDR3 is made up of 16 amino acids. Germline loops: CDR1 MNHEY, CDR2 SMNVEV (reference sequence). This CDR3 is CASKEGFSPPIDTQYF. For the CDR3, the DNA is TGTGCCAGCAAGGAGGGTTTTTCACCTCCCATAGATACGCAGTATTTT.

CDR3 bases: TGTGCCAGCTCAGCGGACGGGTCCTATAATTCACCCCTCCACTTT. As protein: CASSADGSYNSPLHF. V usage is TRBV18 and J usage is TRBJ1-6; no clear D gene. Germline V gene sequence: CDR1 KGHSH, CDR2 LQKENI. The CDR3 has 15 amino acids. Trimming removed 5 bases at V and 1 base at J, with 9 bases between.

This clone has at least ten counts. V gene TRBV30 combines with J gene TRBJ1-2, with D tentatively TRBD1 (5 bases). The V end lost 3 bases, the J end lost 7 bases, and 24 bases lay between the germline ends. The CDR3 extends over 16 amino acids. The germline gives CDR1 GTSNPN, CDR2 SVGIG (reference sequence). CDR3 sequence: CAWRAKSGTDLSGYTF. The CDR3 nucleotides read TGTGCCTGGAGAGCAAAATCCGGGACTGATCTAAGTGGCTACACCTTC.

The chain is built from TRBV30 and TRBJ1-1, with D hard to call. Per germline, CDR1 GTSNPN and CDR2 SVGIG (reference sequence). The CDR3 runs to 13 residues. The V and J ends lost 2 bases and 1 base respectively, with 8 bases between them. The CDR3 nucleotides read TGTGCCTGGAGTTCACAACCGAACACTGAAGCTTTCTTT. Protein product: CAWSSQPNTEAFF.

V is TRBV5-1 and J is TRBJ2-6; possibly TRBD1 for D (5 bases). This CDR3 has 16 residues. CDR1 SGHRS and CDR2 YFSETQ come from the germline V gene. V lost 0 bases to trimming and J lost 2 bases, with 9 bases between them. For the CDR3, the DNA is TGCGCCAGCAGCTTGGCCGCAGGGCCTGGGGCCAACGTCCTGACTTTC. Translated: CASSLAAGPGANVLTF.

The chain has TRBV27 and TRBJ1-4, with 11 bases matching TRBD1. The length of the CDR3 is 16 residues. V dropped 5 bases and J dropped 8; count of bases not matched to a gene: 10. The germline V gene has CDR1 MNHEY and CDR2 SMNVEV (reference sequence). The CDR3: CASSPRDRGSREKLFF. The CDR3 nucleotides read TGTGCCAGCAGTCCGAGGGACAGGGGGTCAAGAGAAAAACTGTTTTTT.

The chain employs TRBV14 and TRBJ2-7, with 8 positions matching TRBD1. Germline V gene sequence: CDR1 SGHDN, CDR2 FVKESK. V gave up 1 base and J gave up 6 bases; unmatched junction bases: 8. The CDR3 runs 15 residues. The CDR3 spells CASSQGSGGWSEQYF. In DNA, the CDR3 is TGTGCCAGCAGCCAAGGCTCAGGGGGCTGGAGCGAGCAGTACTTC.

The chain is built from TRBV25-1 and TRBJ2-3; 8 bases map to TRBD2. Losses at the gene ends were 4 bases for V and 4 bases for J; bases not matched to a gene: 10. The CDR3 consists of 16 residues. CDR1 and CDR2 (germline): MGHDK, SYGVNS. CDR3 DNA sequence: TGTGCCAGCAGTGGCACCGGGACTAGAGGGGCAGATACGCAGTATTTT. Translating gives CASSGTGTRGADTQYF.

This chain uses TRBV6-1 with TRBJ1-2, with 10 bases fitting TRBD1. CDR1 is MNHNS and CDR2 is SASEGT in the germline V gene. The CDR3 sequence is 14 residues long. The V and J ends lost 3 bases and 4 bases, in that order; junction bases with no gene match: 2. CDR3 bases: TGTGCCAGCAGTGACCGGACAGGGGGCTATGGCTACACCTTC. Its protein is CASSDRTGGYGYTF.

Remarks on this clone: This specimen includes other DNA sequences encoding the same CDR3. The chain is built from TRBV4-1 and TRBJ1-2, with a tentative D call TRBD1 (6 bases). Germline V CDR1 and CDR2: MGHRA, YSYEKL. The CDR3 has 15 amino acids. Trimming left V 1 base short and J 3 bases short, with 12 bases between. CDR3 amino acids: CASSQVLQGDYGYTF. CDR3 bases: TGCGCCAGCAGCCAAGTTCTACAGGGTGACTATGGCTACACCTTC.

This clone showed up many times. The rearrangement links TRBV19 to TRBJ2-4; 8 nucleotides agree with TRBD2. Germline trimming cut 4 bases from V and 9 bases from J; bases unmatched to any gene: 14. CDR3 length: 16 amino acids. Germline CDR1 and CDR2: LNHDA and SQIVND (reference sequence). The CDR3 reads CASSRNSGGRLGIQYF. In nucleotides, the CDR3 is TGTGCCAGTAGTAGAAATTCAGGCGGGAGGTTGGGCATTCAGTACTTC.

CDR3 sequence (DNA): TGTGCCAGCACGACGGGACAGGGGTACTATGGCTACACCTTC. The encoded protein is CASTTGQGYYGYTF. The chain is built from TRBV28 and TRBJ1-2, with 10 bases fitting TRBD1. This CDR3 is built from 14 residues. Germline CDR1 is MDHEN and CDR2 is SYDVKM. The J segment lost 3 bases and the V segment lost 7 bases, leaving 5 bases of the junction unmatched.

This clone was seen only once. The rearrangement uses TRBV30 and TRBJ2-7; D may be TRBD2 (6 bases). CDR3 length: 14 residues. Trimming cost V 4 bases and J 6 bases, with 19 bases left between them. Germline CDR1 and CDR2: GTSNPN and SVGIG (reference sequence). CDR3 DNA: TGTGCCTGGATGGGGCGGAGTTGGGGAGGCGAGCAGTACTTC. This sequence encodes CAWMGRSWGGEQYF.

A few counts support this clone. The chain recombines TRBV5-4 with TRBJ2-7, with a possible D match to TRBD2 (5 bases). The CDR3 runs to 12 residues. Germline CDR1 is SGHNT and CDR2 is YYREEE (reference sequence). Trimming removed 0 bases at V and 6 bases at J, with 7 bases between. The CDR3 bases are TGTGCCAGCAGCTTGGAGCGGCGCGAGCAGTACTTC. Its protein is CASSLERREQYF.

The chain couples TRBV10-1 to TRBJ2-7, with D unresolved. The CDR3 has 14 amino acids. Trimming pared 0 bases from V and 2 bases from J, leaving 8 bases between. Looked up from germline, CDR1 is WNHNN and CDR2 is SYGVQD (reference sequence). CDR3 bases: TGCGCCAGCAGTGAGTCTGTCACCCCCTACGAGCAGTACTTC. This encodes CASSESVTPYEQYF.

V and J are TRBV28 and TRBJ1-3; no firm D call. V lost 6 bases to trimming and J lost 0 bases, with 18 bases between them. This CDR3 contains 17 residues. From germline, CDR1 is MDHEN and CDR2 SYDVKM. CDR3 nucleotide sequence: TGTGCCAGCAGCCCTGCTGGGCAGGCCCTCTCTGGAAACACCATATATTTT. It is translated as CASSPAGQALSGNTIYF.

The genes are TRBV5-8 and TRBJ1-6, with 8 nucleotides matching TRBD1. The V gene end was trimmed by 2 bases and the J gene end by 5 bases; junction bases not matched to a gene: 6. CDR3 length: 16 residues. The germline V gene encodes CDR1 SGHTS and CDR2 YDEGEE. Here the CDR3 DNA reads TGTGCCAGCAGCTTCCCCAAGGGACAGGATAATTCACCCCTCCACTTT. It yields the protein CASSFPKGQDNSPLHF.

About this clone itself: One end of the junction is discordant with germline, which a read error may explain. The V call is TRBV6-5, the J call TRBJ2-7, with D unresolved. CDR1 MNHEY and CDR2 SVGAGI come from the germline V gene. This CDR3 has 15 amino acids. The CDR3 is CASSPVGLTRRLNHF. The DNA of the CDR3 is TGTGCCAGCAGCCCAGTGGGTTTAACCCGAAGATTAAACCACTTC.

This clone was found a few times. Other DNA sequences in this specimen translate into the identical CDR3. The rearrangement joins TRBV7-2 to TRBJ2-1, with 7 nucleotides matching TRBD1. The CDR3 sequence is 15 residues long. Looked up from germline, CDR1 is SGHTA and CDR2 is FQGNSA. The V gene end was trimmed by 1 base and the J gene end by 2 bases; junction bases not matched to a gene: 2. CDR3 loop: CASSLGDRAYNEQFF. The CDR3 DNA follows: TGTGCCAGCAGCTTAGGTGACAGGGCCTACAATGAGCAGTTCTTC.

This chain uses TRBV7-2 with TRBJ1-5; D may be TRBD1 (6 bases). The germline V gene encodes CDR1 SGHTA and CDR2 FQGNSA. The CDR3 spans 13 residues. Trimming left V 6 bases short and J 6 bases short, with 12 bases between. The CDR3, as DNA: TGTGCCAGCAGTCCCGGGACAACTCAGCCCCAGCATTTT. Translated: CASSPGTTQPQHF.